Listed here is a single T cell receptor (beta chain). The target antigen is unknown. Germline V CDR1 and CDR2: LNHDA, SQIVND (reference sequence). The ends were cut back, 3 bases at V and 4 bases at J, with 9 bases in the middle. The CDR3 has 13 residues. The sample comes from a study of T cell responses to AZD1222 COVID-19 vaccine. For the study at large: Second doses were pooled across both intervals (about 4 or about 12 weeks).

The protocol was immunoSEQ multiplex PCR, while the TCRdb copy is restricted to in-frame clones and leaves out a portion. The sample consists of more than 150,000 clones, around 94% of them appearing once. Study-level results: Of spike-specific TCRs, nearly half reportedly target regions left unmutated in variants. Repertoires were collected only later (after the peak T cell response had occurred). Donors skewed white British and female; clonal diversity was possibly underestimated.

The clonotype originates from an adult in good health. Material: peripheral blood, obtained on day 0 of AZD1222 vaccination. The rearrangement uses TRBV19 and TRBJ1-1, with TRBD1 as a possible D gene (5 bases). The CDR3 loop is CASSMRGVTEAFF. CDR3 nucleotides: TGTGCCAGTAGTATGAGGGGCGTCACTGAAGCTTTCTTT.